A single sample is the source of the 27 T cell receptor beta chains below, sequenced in a study of cytomegalovirus exposure and HLA in healthy donors (dated by TCRdb to the late 2010s). Library preparation used the immunoSEQ multiplex PCR assay. A mixture of 60 forward primers for TCR Vbeta segments and 13 reverse primers for TCR Jbeta segments was used in the multiplex PCR. TCRdb provides this immuneACCESS table in a form limited to in-frame rearrangements. Some clones are lacking; in checked studies, under half of them reflect an unresolved V gene, and why the rest are absent is not known. This sample has around 190,000 clones in its table, and about 77% of those were observed once. Under 2.5% of the sample belongs to the ten largest clones. Sample: PBMCs. The source is a man aged 55 to 69 in good health and CMV-seronegative.

This chain joins TRBV6-1 and TRBJ1-5, with D unclear. Germline V lookup: CDR1 MNHNS, CDR2 SASEGT. The CDR3 has 15 amino acids. V shed 2 bases and J shed 0 bases, with 8 bases lying between them. The CDR3 protein is CASSEYKNSNQPQHF. As DNA, the CDR3 is TGTGCCAGCAGTGAATATAAAAATAGCAATCAGCCCCAGCATTTT.

V is TRBV19 and J is TRBJ1-5; TRBD1 matches at 8 bases. The V gene end was trimmed by 5 bases and the J gene end by 6 bases; junction bases not matched to a gene: 6. Germline V gene lookup returns CDR1 LNHDA and CDR2 SQIVND (reference sequence). The CDR3 has 14 residues. The CDR3 here is CASSVTGEGQPQHF. CDR3 bases: TGTGCCAGTAGTGTGACAGGGGAGGGTCAGCCCCAGCATTTT.

A few counts support this clone. The CDR3 DNA reads TGTGCCAGCAGTGTATCGTTTCTTGGGGGGAAAGAGACCCAGTACTTC. Protein product: CASSVSFLGGKETQYF. This chain uses TRBV2 with TRBJ2-5; TRBD2 is a possible D gene (6 bases). The CDR3 is 16 residues long. Trimming took off 4 bases at V and 3 bases at J, with 18 bases between the two ends. CDR1 and CDR2 from the germline V gene are SNHLY and FYNNEI.

This clone was counted only a few times. CDR3 in DNA: TGTGCCAGCAGCGTGGACTGGAGCTCCTACAATGAGCAGTTCTTC. The encoded protein is CASSVDWSSYNEQFF. V is TRBV9 and J is TRBJ2-1, with D possibly TRBD2 on 5 matching bases. Trimming took off 2 bases at V and 0 bases at J, with 9 bases between the two ends. The CDR3 has 15 amino acids. Germline V gives CDR1 SGDLS, CDR2 YYNGEE.

The chain combines TRBV18 with TRBJ2-1, with 8 bases that match TRBD2. Germline V lookup: CDR1 KGHSH, CDR2 LQKENI. This CDR3 has 15 residues. The V and J ends lost 3 bases and 6 bases, in that order; junction bases with no gene match: 7. The DNA of the CDR3 is TGTGCCAGCTCACCCATAGGTAGCGGGATCAATGAGCAGTTCTTC. The encoded protein is CASSPIGSGINEQFF.

The gene calls are TRBV5-1 and TRBJ2-1; TRBD2 agrees at 13 bases. Germline CDR1 reads SGHRS; CDR2 reads YFSETQ. The junction had 11 bases not matched to a gene; V was cut back by 4 bases and J by 10 bases. CDR3 size: 16 residues. CDR3 coding DNA: TGCGCCAGCAGCCCAACCGGGACTAGCGGGACTCAGGAGCAGTTCTTC. Protein: CASSPTGTSGTQEQFF.

This clone turned up a few times. V gene TRBV29-1 combines with J gene TRBJ2-5; TRBD1 might be the D (5 bases). Germline lookup yields CDR1 SQVTM and CDR2 ANQGSEA. V lost 2 bases, J lost 4 bases, and 5 bases lay in between. This CDR3 comprises 11 residues. In DNA, the CDR3 is TGCAGCGTTGAAAGGGGAGAGACCCAGTACTTC. It codes for CSVERGETQYF. Full variable domain (outside the CDR3, taken from reference TRBV29-1 and TRBJ2-5): SAVISQKPSRDICQRGTSLTIQCQVDSQVTMMFWYRQQPGQSLTLIATANQGSEATYESGFVIDKFPISRPNLTFSTLTVSNMSPEDSSIYLCSVERGETQYFGPGTRLLVL.

This rearrangement joins TRBV28 to TRBJ1-4; D is ambiguous. V lost 1 base, J lost 8 bases, and 11 bases lay in between. Germline V gene lookup returns CDR1 MDHEN and CDR2 SYDVKM. The CDR3 runs 14 residues. CDR3 loop: CASSLFGPSEKLFF. CDR3 nucleotides: TGTGCCAGCAGTTTATTCGGTCCTAGCGAAAAACTGTTTTTT.

This chain links TRBV28 with TRBJ2-7; D may be TRBD2 (5 bases). The CDR3 has 15 amino acids. The V gene's germline CDR1 is MDHEN and CDR2 SYDVKM. Trimming stripped 2 bases from V and 2 bases from J, with 13 bases between. CDR3 amino acids: CASSLHGIYPYEQYF. CDR3 bases: TGTGCCAGCAGTTTACACGGGATCTACCCCTACGAGCAGTACTTC.

The gene calls are TRBV5-6 and TRBJ2-5; 8 bases fit TRBD1. Germline loops: CDR1 SGHDT, CDR2 YYEEEE. This CDR3 spans 13 amino acids. V shed 6 bases, J shed 6 bases, and the junction held 7 bases outside the gene matches. This chain's CDR3 is CASTGQGGKTQYF. CDR3 DNA: TGTGCCAGCACCGGACAGGGAGGAAAGACCCAGTACTTC.

As DNA, the CDR3 is TGTGCCAGCAGCCCGCGCGGACAGACCGGGGAGCTGTTTTTT. Its translation is CASSPRGQTGELFF. The chain links TRBV9 to TRBJ2-2; a weak D match, TRBD1 (6 bases). Per germline, CDR1 SGDLS and CDR2 YYNGEE. The CDR3 is made up of 14 amino acids. Between the trimmed V and J ends, which lost 4 bases and 5 bases, there was a span of 12 bases.

The chain joins TRBV7-3 to TRBJ2-1; no firm D call. In germline, CDR1 is SGHTA, CDR2 FQGTGA. V lost 0 bases and J lost 5, with 5 bases in between. The CDR3 spans 13 residues. The CDR3 DNA follows: TGTGCCAGCAGCTTAACGGCAGACAATGAGCAGTTCTTC. It specifies CASSLTADNEQFF.

This clone appeared a few times. For the CDR3, the DNA is TGTGCCAGCAGCTTTCCCCTCGCGGGGATTAGCTCCTACGAGCAGTACTTC. It specifies CASSFPLAGISSYEQYF. This chain uses TRBV5-8 with TRBJ2-7, with a possible D match to TRBD2 (6 bases). The V gene lost 2 bases and the J gene lost 0 bases, with 18 bases spanning the gap. CDR1 is SGHTS, CDR2 YDEGEE, per germline. The length of the CDR3 is 17 residues. Looking up the rest from reference TRBV5-8 and TRBJ2-7 gives the full variable domain: EAGVTQSPTHLIKTRGQQATLRCSPISGHTSVYWYQQALGLGLQFLLWYDEGEERNRGNFPPRFSGRQFPNYSSELNVNALELEDSALYLCASSFPLAGISSYEQYFGPGTRLTVT.

The chain joins TRBV7-6 to TRBJ2-5, with 8 bases aligning to TRBD2. The CDR3 runs 15 residues. V was clipped by 5 bases and J by 4 bases; unmatched bases: 9. Germline loops: CDR1 SGHVS, CDR2 FNYEAQ. The chain's CDR3 is CASSPVRSGRETQYF. In DNA, the CDR3 is TGTGCCAGCAGCCCCGTTAGGAGCGGGAGAGAGACCCAGTACTTC.

The genes are TRBV5-8 and TRBJ1-5; D remains ambiguous. V gave up 0 bases and J gave up 3 bases, with 10 bases separating them. The CDR3 has 15 residues. Looked up from germline, CDR1 is SGHTS and CDR2 is YDEGEE. For the CDR3, the DNA is TGTGCCAGCAGCTTGGGAAGTACAAACAATCAGCCCCAGCATTTT. Encoded protein: CASSLGSTNNQPQHF.

This clone has just a few counts. This chain joins TRBV21-1 and TRBJ2-1; the DNA was not compared with TRBD2, the D call given in the table. TRBV21-1 constitutes a pseudogene. CDR3 length: 15 residues. Here the CDR3 DNA reads TGTGCCAGCAGCAGAACTAGCGTATGTCCCAATGAGCAGTTCTTC. Translating it yields CASSRTSVCPNEQFF.

This clone showed up just once. This chain joins TRBV5-1 and TRBJ2-7; 15 positions match TRBD2. Germline V gene data show CDR1 as SGHRS and CDR2 as YFSETQ. V was clipped by 4 bases and J by 5 bases; unmatched bases: 10. CDR3 size: 17 residues. The CDR3 region has the DNA TGCGCCAGCAGCCCAGGACTAGCGGGAGGGCCCGGGGACGAGCAGTACTTC. Encoded protein: CASSPGLAGGPGDEQYF.

The V and J genes are TRBV27 and TRBJ1-1, with TRBD1 as a possible D gene (5 bases). Germline loops: CDR1 MNHEY, CDR2 SMNVEV (reference sequence). V lost 3 bases, J lost 3 bases, and 14 bases lay in between. The CDR3 consists of 15 residues. The CDR3 loop reads CASSFSSGGDTEAFF. In nucleotides, the CDR3 is TGTGCCAGCAGTTTCTCGAGCGGGGGGGACACTGAAGCTTTCTTT.

This clone was seen only once. The CDR3 region has the DNA TGCGCCAGCAGCCAATATACAGGGTATAATGAAAACACCATATATTTT. It encodes CASSQYTGYNENTIYF. The V and J genes are TRBV4-3 and TRBJ1-3; TRBD1 might be the D (6 bases). The germline V gene has CDR1 LGHNA and CDR2 YSLEER. This CDR3 contains 16 residues. The V gene lost 2 bases and the J gene lost 6 bases, with 17 bases spanning the gap.

The chain is built from TRBV4-2 and TRBJ2-1; TRBD2 aligns across 12 bases. Looked up from germline, CDR1 is LGHNA and CDR2 is YNFKEQ. The CDR3 totals 18 residues. The J segment lost 6 bases and the V segment lost 0 bases, leaving 9 bases of the junction unmatched. The DNA of the CDR3 is TGTGCCAGCAGCCAAGATTCTAGCGGGGGGGGTAGTTTCAATGAGCAGTTCTTC. Its translation: CASSQDSSGGGSFNEQFF.

The CDR3 is CASSYVGQGSYEQYF. The CDR3 DNA is TGTGCCAGCAGTTACGTGGGACAGGGGTCCTACGAGCAGTACTTC. The chain links TRBV6-6 to TRBJ2-7, with TRBD1 matching 10 bases. CDR1 MNHNY and CDR2 SVGAGI come from the germline V gene (reference sequence). This CDR3 is 15 amino acids long. The ends lost 2 bases at V and 1 base at J; junction bases unmatched: 2.

The V call is TRBV7-2, the J call TRBJ1-2; TRBD1 might be the D (6 bases). The V gene's germline CDR1 is SGHTA and CDR2 FQGNSA. This CDR3 comprises 12 residues. V was pared by 4 bases and J by 5 bases, with 8 bases between. The CDR3 DNA is TGTGCCAGCAGCTCAGGACAGTATGGCTACACCTTC. Protein sequence: CASSSGQYGYTF.

This rearrangement joins TRBV2 to TRBJ1-1; D unresolved. The CDR3 has 15 amino acids. The ends were cut back, 9 bases at V and 4 bases at J, with 21 bases in the middle. In germline, CDR1 is SNHLY, CDR2 FYNNEI. CDR3 protein: CASILPTGQLTEAFF. The CDR3 DNA is TGTGCCAGTATACTACCCACGGGTCAGCTCACTGAAGCTTTCTTT.

The rearrangement links TRBV7-2 to TRBJ2-3; D is unclear. CDR3 length equals 15 residues. V was trimmed by 5 bases and J by 2 bases, leaving 14 bases between them. From germline, CDR1 is SGHTA and CDR2 FQGNSA. CDR3 nucleotides: TGTGCCAGCAGCCCAGGCCTTGGCTTCACAGATACGCAGTATTTT. Translating it yields CASSPGLGFTDTQYF.

J is TRBJ2-7 and V is TRBV28; weak D call: TRBD2 (6 bases). Germline V gene lookup returns CDR1 MDHEN and CDR2 SYDVKM. Trimming stripped 6 bases from V and 1 base from J, with 22 bases between. The CDR3 contains 17 residues. The CDR3: CASRESTGTFFSYEQYF. The DNA for the CDR3 is TGTGCCAGCAGGGAATCGACCGGGACTTTTTTTTCCTACGAGCAGTACTTC.

This clone is a singleton in its sample. V usage is TRBV6-6 and J usage is TRBJ1-1, with D hard to call. The CDR3 is 15 amino acids. Germline lookup yields CDR1 MNHNY and CDR2 SVGAGI (reference sequence). Trimming pared 0 bases from V and 6 bases from J, leaving 14 bases between. DNA for the CDR3: TGTGCCAGCAGTTACTCGAGTCAGGCTGCCCCTGAAGCTTTCTTT. It translates to CASSYSSQAAPEAFF.

The chain uses TRBV27 and TRBJ2-7; 7 bases agree with TRBD2. Germline V gene data show CDR1 as MNHEY and CDR2 as SMNVEV (reference sequence). Unmatched junction bases numbered 6, after V lost 2 bases and J lost 2 bases. The CDR3 runs 15 residues. The CDR3 region is CASSLVGTTPYEQYF. In nucleotides, the CDR3 is TGTGCCAGCAGTTTAGTCGGGACTACCCCCTACGAGCAGTACTTC.